This TCR beta chain was sequenced in a study of cytomegalovirus exposure and HLA in healthy donors. Study as a whole: HLA-typed donors were the source of around 87 million unique TCRs, which an early data release held. Study-wide findings and caveats: In vitro confirmation showed three CMV-associated chains to be CMV antigen specific. Presence/absence analyses assumed roughly uniform sequencing depth across donors, which may not hold.

Trimming left V 5 bases short and J 1 base short, with 17 bases between. This CDR3 spans 17 amino acids. Germline lookup yields CDR1 LGHNA and CDR2 YNFKEQ. Primers: 60 Vbeta forward and 13 Jbeta reverse. Data came from immunoSEQ multiplex PCR; TCRdb stores just in-frame clones and leaves some out. Here the sample spans approximately 54,000 clones, about four fifths being singletons. Concerning this clone itself: The antigen remains undetermined.

The source is a woman between 18 and 29 years old in good health and CMV-seronegative. What was sequenced was PBMCs. This chain links TRBV4-2 with TRBJ2-2; tentative D call: TRBD2 (5 bases). The CDR3 region is CASSNSLVRGNTGELFF. For the CDR3, the DNA is TGTGCCAGCAGCAACTCGCTCGTACGGGGGAACACCGGGGAGCTGTTTTTT.